The 32 T cell receptor beta chains below come from one sample, sequenced in a study of blood T cell repertoires in COVID-19. Method: immunoSEQ multiplex PCR; TCRdb's copy keeps in-frame clones and lacks some. Here the sample spans hundreds of thousands of clones, around 90% being singletons. Material: peripheral blood. The receptors stem from a man between 65 and 85 years old with acute or convalescent COVID-19.

The rearrangement joins TRBV5-5 to TRBJ1-2, with D uncertain. Germline V gives CDR1 SGHKS, CDR2 YYEKEE (reference sequence). The CDR3 runs 13 residues. Trimming took off 2 bases at V and 4 bases at J, with 9 bases between the two ends. The CDR3 is CASSFQASYGYTF. Written as DNA, the CDR3 is TGTGCCAGCAGCTTCCAGGCATCCTATGGCTACACCTTC. Drawing the rest from reference TRBV5-5 and TRBJ1-2, the complete variable domain is DAGVTQSPTHLIKTRGQQVTLRCSPISGHKSVSWYQQVLGQGPQFIFQYYEKEERGRGNFPDRFSARQFPNYSSELNVNALLLGDSALYLCASSFQASYGYTFGSGTRLTVV.

The V call is TRBV28, the J call TRBJ2-5; weak D call: TRBD1 (8 bases). The CDR3 is 13 amino acids. Trimming took 6 bases from V and 5 from J, leaving 13 bases between them. The germline gives CDR1 MDHEN, CDR2 SYDVKM. This CDR3 is CASSSQGGETQYF. CDR3 sequence (DNA): TGTGCCAGCAGCTCACAGGGGGGGGAGACCCAGTACTTC.

This clone was counted once. This sequence joins TRBV10-3 and TRBJ2-4, with a possible D match to TRBD1 (6 bases). Germline V CDR1 and CDR2: ENHRY, SYGVKD. Trimming removed 2 bases from V and 6 bases from J, with 8 bases in between. The CDR3 spans 13 residues. CDR3 residues: CAISEGQPNIQYF. The CDR3 DNA reads TGTGCCATCAGTGAGGGACAGCCAAACATTCAGTACTTC.

The chain has TRBV30 and TRBJ1-5; D not resolved. The CDR3 length is 14 residues. CDR1 is GTSNPN and CDR2 is SVGIG in the germline V gene (reference sequence). Trimming removed 0 bases at V and 2 bases at J, with 8 bases between. For the CDR3, the DNA is TGTGCCTGGAGTGTACTTAGTGGCAATCAGCCCCAGCATTTT. This codes for CAWSVLSGNQPQHF.

The chain joins TRBV4-3 to TRBJ1-2; TRBD1 is a possible D gene (6 bases). The CDR3 totals 19 residues. Germline CDR1 LGHNA, CDR2 YSLEER. V lost 4 bases, J lost 6 bases, and 30 bases lay in between. Here the CDR3 DNA reads TGCGCCAGCAGCCCTCCGACGACAGGATCTCAGGAAGGTGATGATGGCTACACCTTC. This sequence encodes CASSPPTTGSQEGDDGYTF.

V usage is TRBV15 and J usage is TRBJ1-2; 11 nucleotides agree with TRBD1. Trimming removed 5 bases from V and 12 bases from J; junction bases left unmatched: 11. This CDR3 spans 14 amino acids. Germline-derived CDR1 and CDR2 are LNHNV and YYDKDF (reference sequence). The CDR3 reads CATSGSRTGGFNTF. DNA for the CDR3: TGTGCCACCAGCGGTTCCCGGACAGGGGGCTTTAACACCTTC.

The chain couples TRBV28 to TRBJ1-2; 8 bases line up with TRBD1. The CDR3 has 14 residues. V was clipped by 8 bases and J by 3 bases; unmatched bases: 8. Looked up from germline, CDR1 is MDHEN and CDR2 is SYDVKM. The CDR3 here is CASRPGGIDYGYTF. The CDR3 nucleotides read TGTGCCAGCCGGCCAGGGGGCATTGACTATGGCTACACCTTC.

This chain connects TRBV6-5 to TRBJ1-1, with a weak D call TRBD1 (6 bases). The CDR3 runs to 12 residues. V was cut by 5 bases and J by 8 bases, with 12 bases left in between. Germline V gene lookup returns CDR1 MNHEY and CDR2 SVGAGI. CDR3 residues: CASSRRTAEAFF. CDR3 DNA: TGTGCCAGCAGTCGTCGGACAGCGGAAGCTTTCTTT.

This rearrangement joins TRBV28 to TRBJ1-2; D gene ambiguous. The ends were cut back, 9 bases at V and 2 bases at J, with 22 bases in the middle. This CDR3 has 16 amino acids. CDR1 and CDR2 from the germline V gene are MDHEN and SYDVKM. The CDR3 region has the DNA TGTGCCAGTTCCATCGAGGAGCTAGATTGGAACTATGGCTACACCTTC. Translating gives CASSIEELDWNYGYTF.

The V call is TRBV3-1 (or the pseudogene TRBV3-2), the J call TRBJ1-3, with a tentative D call TRBD1 (6 bases). V lost 4 bases and J 0 bases, leaving 16 bases between the germline ends. The CDR3 has 17 amino acids. Germline CDR1 LGHDT, CDR2 YNNKEL (reference sequence). The CDR3 DNA sequence: TGTGCCAGCAGCCCTGGTTTAGGGACATACTCTGGAAACACCATATATTTT. Residues: CASSPGLGTYSGNTIYF.

The rearrangement uses TRBV6-2 or TRBV6-3 and TRBJ2-1; D possibly corresponds to TRBD2 (6 bases). CDR1 MNHEY and CDR2 SVGEGT come from the germline V gene. Trimming stripped 7 bases from V and 2 bases from J, with 15 bases between. This CDR3 spans 15 amino acids. The CDR3 spells CASIPSGGAYNEQFF. The CDR3, as DNA: TGTGCCAGCATCCCGTCCGGGGGAGCCTACAATGAGCAGTTCTTC.

Here the CDR3 DNA reads TGTGCCAGCAGTGAATCCAGGGTCACTGAAGCTTTCTTT. Amino acids: CASSESRVTEAFF. V is TRBV25-1 and J is TRBJ1-1, with D possibly being TRBD1 (5 bases). The V end was cut by 1 base, the J end by 4 bases, with 7 bases between. CDR3 size: 13 residues. The germline gives CDR1 MGHDK, CDR2 SYGVNS. The full variable domain, its missing parts supplied by reference TRBV25-1 and TRBJ1-1, is EADIYQTPRYLVIGTGKKITLECSQTMGHDKMYWYQQDPGMELHLIHYSYGVNSTEKGDLSSESTVSRIRTEHFPLTLESARPSHTSQYLCASSESRVTEAFFGQGTRLTVV.

This chain's CDR3 is CASSQYLGNTQYF. The CDR3 DNA reads TGTGCCAGCAGCCAATACCTCGGGAATACGCAGTATTTT. The V gene is TRBV3-1 (or the pseudogene TRBV3-2), the J gene TRBJ2-3; TRBD2 is a possible D gene (5 bases). Per the germline V gene, CDR1 is LGHDT and CDR2 is YNNKEL (reference sequence). The CDR3 runs 13 residues. V was cut by 2 bases and J by 7 bases, with 10 bases left in between.

This rearrangement joins TRBV10-2 to TRBJ2-3, with 10 bases aligning to TRBD2. Trimming at V came to 0 bases and at J to 1 base, leaving 10 bases not matched to a gene. The CDR3 is made up of 19 amino acids. Germline loops: CDR1 WSHSY, CDR2 SAAADI. The CDR3 here is CASSESRLAGATRTDTQYF. The CDR3 bases are TGCGCCAGCAGTGAGTCTAGACTAGCGGGCGCCACTCGCACAGATACGCAGTATTTT.

The CDR3 spells CASSVGVLAETQYF. DNA of the CDR3: TGTGCCAGCAGCGTCGGGGTGTTAGCAGAGACCCAGTACTTC. V is TRBV9 and J is TRBJ2-5; weak D call: TRBD2 (5 bases). Germline-derived CDR1 and CDR2 are SGDLS and YYNGEE. The CDR3 is 14 amino acids. V dropped 2 bases and J dropped 4 bases, with 12 bases sitting between them.

The genes are TRBV18 and TRBJ2-1, with 7 bases aligning to TRBD1. This CDR3 has 14 amino acids. The germline CDR1 and CDR2 sequences are KGHSH and LQKENI. J was trimmed by 4 bases and V by 6 bases; bases with no gene match: 6. In nucleotides, the CDR3 is TGTGCCAGCTCGGACAGGAAGGGGTACAATGAGCAGTTCTTC. Encoded protein: CASSDRKGYNEQFF. Full variable domain (rest looked up from reference TRBV18 and TRBJ2-1): NAGVMQNPRHLVRRRGQEARLRCSPMKGHSHVYWYRQLPEEGLKFMVYLQKENIIDESGMPKERFSAEFPKEGPSILRIQQVVRGDSAAYFCASSDRKGYNEQFFGPGTRLTVL.

V usage is TRBV4-3 and J usage is TRBJ1-5, with D perhaps TRBD1 (6 bases). V was pared by 0 bases and J by 4 bases, with 19 bases between. The germline V gene encodes CDR1 LGHNA and CDR2 YSLEER. The CDR3 contains 18 residues. The CDR3 here is CASSQDWAAGAVNQPQHF. The CDR3 DNA is TGCGCCAGCAGCCAAGATTGGGCGGCAGGGGCGGTGAATCAGCCCCAGCATTTT.

This clone was counted between two and nine times. The V call is TRBV28, the J call TRBJ1-4; a weak D match, TRBD1 (5 bases). CDR1 and CDR2 (germline): MDHEN, SYDVKM. Trimming left V 7 bases short and J 0 bases short, with 12 bases between. This CDR3 spans 15 amino acids. The CDR3 protein is CASTKGDATNEKLFF. The CDR3 nucleotides are TGTGCCAGCACCAAAGGGGATGCAACTAATGAAAAACTGTTTTTT. The whole variable domain, filled in from reference TRBV28 and TRBJ1-4, reads DVKVTQSSRYLVKRTGEKVFLECVQDMDHENMFWYRQDPGLGLRLIYFSYDVKMKEKGDIPEGYSVSREKKERFSLILESASTNQTSMYLCASTKGDATNEKLFFGSGTQLSVL.

The chain combines TRBV6-2 or TRBV6-3 with TRBJ2-1; D unclear. In germline, CDR1 is MNHEY, CDR2 SVGEGT. The CDR3 sequence is 13 residues long. The V and J ends lost 2 bases and 10 bases respectively, with 12 bases between them. CDR3 in DNA: TGTGCCAGCAGTTACAAACTTAACGGGGAGCAGTTCTTC. Translation gives CASSYKLNGEQFF.

The chain employs TRBV6-5 and TRBJ1-5, with 10 bases fitting TRBD1. The CDR3 spans 13 residues. The V segment lost 6 bases and the J segment 5 bases; nucleotides outside the gene matches: 1. Per germline, CDR1 MNHEY and CDR2 SVGAGI. The CDR3 here is CASRTGGYQPQHF. The CDR3, as DNA: TGTGCCAGCAGGACAGGGGGCTATCAGCCCCAGCATTTT.

V gene TRBV6-5 combines with J gene TRBJ2-7; D is unclear. Germline CDR1 is MNHEY and CDR2 is SVGAGI. Between the trimmed V and J ends, which lost 2 bases and 2 bases, there was a span of 10 bases. CDR3 length equals 14 residues. CDR3 nucleotide sequence: TGTGCCAGCAGTTACGGTCCAGATACCTACGAGCAGTACTTC. As protein: CASSYGPDTYEQYF.

V and J are TRBV6-6 and TRBJ2-5; D gene ambiguous. V was cut by 11 bases and J by 0 bases, with 10 bases left in between. CDR1 is MNHNY and CDR2 is SVGAGI in the germline V gene (reference sequence). CDR3 length: 12 amino acids. The CDR3, as DNA: TGTGCCCACTCACAGTACCAAGAGACCCAGTACTTC. Translated, it gives CAHSQYQETQYF.

This chain uses TRBV5-6 with TRBJ2-7; D gene uncertain. CDR3 length: 13 amino acids. In germline, CDR1 is SGHDT, CDR2 YYEEEE. Trimming stripped 4 bases from V and 0 bases from J, with 8 bases between. CDR3 bases: TGTGCCAGCAGCCCCGGGTCCTCCTACGAGCAGTACTTC. This codes for CASSPGSSYEQYF.

The chain has TRBV20-1 and TRBJ2-1; tentative D call: TRBD2 (6 bases). V lost 3 bases and J lost 7, with 22 bases in between. This CDR3 is 16 amino acids long. Germline V gene lookup returns CDR1 DFQATT and CDR2 SNEGSKA (reference sequence). This chain's CDR3 is CSASTEGRAGMNEQFF. The CDR3 nucleotides are TGCAGTGCTAGTACGGAGGGTAGAGCTGGAATGAATGAGCAGTTCTTC.

This clone was found once. The chain carries TRBV19 and TRBJ2-2; the match to TRBD2 covers 10 bases. This CDR3 has 16 amino acids. V was clipped by 5 bases and J by 3 bases; unmatched bases: 6. The germline CDR1 and CDR2 sequences are LNHDA and SQIVND (reference sequence). CDR3 region: CASSVVAGGYTGELFF. The CDR3 region has the DNA TGTGCCAGTAGTGTGGTAGCGGGAGGTTACACCGGGGAGCTGTTTTTT.

This chain connects TRBV9 to TRBJ2-3; a possible D gene is TRBD2 (6 bases). V was shortened by 0 bases and J by 6 bases, with 14 bases between the two germline ends. Per the germline V gene, CDR1 is SGDLS and CDR2 is YYNGEE. This CDR3 is 15 amino acids long. The CDR3 is CASSVARGEVDTQYF. The CDR3 DNA follows: TGTGCCAGCAGCGTAGCTAGAGGGGAGGTCGATACGCAGTATTTT.

V and J are TRBV28 and TRBJ2-7; no firm D call. Germline V gene data show CDR1 as MDHEN and CDR2 as SYDVKM. Trimming removed 4 bases from V and 1 base from J, with 11 bases in between. The CDR3 covers 14 residues. The DNA for the CDR3 is TGTGCCAGCAGTTCCCCGCCAGAATCCTACGAGCAGTACTTC. It specifies CASSSPPESYEQYF.

The chain recombines TRBV10-1 with TRBJ2-1; possibly TRBD1 for D (5 bases). V was trimmed by 5 bases and J by 2 bases, leaving 13 bases between them. CDR3 length: 15 residues. CDR1 and CDR2 from the germline V gene are WNHNN and SYGVQD (reference sequence). The CDR3 DNA sequence: TGCGCCAGCAGTCCCGACAGCGTTCCCTACAATGAGCAGTTCTTC. Protein: CASSPDSVPYNEQFF.

V gene TRBV28 combines with J gene TRBJ2-3, with TRBD2 matching over 8 bases. V was pared by 7 bases and J by 0 bases, with 6 bases of the junction left unmatched. The CDR3 is 15 residues long. Germline V gene sequence: CDR1 MDHEN, CDR2 SYDVKM. CDR3 in DNA: TGTGCCAGCACGTCTAGCGGGCTAAGCACAGATACGCAGTATTTT. Translated: CASTSSGLSTDTQYF.

The chain carries TRBV20-1 and TRBJ1-1, with D tentatively TRBD1 (6 bases). Germline V CDR1 and CDR2: DFQATT, SNEGSKA (reference sequence). The CDR3 has 11 amino acids. V lost 5 bases and J 8 bases, leaving 12 bases between the germline ends. The CDR3 loop reads CSAYRDMEAFF. CDR3 sequence (DNA): TGCAGTGCTTACCGGGACATGGAAGCTTTCTTT.

This rearrangement joins TRBV3-1 (or the pseudogene TRBV3-2) to TRBJ2-2, with TRBD1 as a possible D gene (5 bases). Germline V lookup: CDR1 LGHDT, CDR2 YNNKEL (reference sequence). CDR3 length: 19 amino acids. V was clipped by 4 bases and J by 3 bases, with 24 bases between them. DNA of the CDR3: TGTGCCAGCAGCCCTACCAGCAGTGCTAGGGGTCGTGACACCGGGGAGCTGTTTTTT. Its translation: CASSPTSSARGRDTGELFF.

The chain uses TRBV23-1 and TRBJ1-5; unclear D gene. TRBV23-1 is an ORF, with its function uncertain. V lost 0 bases and J lost 3, with 9 bases in between. This CDR3 is 15 amino acids long. The CDR3 DNA follows: TGCGCCAGCAGTCAATCTGGAGGCCCCAATCAGCCCCAGCATTTT. This gives the protein CASSQSGGPNQPQHF.